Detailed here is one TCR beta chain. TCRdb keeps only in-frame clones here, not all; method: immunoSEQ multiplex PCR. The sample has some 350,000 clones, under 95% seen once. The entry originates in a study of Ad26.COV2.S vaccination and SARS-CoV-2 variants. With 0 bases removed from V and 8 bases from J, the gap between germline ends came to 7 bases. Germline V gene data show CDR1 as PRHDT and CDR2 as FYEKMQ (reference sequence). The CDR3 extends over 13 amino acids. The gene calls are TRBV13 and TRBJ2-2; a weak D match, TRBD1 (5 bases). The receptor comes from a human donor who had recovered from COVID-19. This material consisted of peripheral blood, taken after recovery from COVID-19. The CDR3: CASSLGGPGELFF. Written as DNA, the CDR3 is TGTGCCAGCAGCTTAGGGGGGCCTGGGGAGCTGTTTTTT.